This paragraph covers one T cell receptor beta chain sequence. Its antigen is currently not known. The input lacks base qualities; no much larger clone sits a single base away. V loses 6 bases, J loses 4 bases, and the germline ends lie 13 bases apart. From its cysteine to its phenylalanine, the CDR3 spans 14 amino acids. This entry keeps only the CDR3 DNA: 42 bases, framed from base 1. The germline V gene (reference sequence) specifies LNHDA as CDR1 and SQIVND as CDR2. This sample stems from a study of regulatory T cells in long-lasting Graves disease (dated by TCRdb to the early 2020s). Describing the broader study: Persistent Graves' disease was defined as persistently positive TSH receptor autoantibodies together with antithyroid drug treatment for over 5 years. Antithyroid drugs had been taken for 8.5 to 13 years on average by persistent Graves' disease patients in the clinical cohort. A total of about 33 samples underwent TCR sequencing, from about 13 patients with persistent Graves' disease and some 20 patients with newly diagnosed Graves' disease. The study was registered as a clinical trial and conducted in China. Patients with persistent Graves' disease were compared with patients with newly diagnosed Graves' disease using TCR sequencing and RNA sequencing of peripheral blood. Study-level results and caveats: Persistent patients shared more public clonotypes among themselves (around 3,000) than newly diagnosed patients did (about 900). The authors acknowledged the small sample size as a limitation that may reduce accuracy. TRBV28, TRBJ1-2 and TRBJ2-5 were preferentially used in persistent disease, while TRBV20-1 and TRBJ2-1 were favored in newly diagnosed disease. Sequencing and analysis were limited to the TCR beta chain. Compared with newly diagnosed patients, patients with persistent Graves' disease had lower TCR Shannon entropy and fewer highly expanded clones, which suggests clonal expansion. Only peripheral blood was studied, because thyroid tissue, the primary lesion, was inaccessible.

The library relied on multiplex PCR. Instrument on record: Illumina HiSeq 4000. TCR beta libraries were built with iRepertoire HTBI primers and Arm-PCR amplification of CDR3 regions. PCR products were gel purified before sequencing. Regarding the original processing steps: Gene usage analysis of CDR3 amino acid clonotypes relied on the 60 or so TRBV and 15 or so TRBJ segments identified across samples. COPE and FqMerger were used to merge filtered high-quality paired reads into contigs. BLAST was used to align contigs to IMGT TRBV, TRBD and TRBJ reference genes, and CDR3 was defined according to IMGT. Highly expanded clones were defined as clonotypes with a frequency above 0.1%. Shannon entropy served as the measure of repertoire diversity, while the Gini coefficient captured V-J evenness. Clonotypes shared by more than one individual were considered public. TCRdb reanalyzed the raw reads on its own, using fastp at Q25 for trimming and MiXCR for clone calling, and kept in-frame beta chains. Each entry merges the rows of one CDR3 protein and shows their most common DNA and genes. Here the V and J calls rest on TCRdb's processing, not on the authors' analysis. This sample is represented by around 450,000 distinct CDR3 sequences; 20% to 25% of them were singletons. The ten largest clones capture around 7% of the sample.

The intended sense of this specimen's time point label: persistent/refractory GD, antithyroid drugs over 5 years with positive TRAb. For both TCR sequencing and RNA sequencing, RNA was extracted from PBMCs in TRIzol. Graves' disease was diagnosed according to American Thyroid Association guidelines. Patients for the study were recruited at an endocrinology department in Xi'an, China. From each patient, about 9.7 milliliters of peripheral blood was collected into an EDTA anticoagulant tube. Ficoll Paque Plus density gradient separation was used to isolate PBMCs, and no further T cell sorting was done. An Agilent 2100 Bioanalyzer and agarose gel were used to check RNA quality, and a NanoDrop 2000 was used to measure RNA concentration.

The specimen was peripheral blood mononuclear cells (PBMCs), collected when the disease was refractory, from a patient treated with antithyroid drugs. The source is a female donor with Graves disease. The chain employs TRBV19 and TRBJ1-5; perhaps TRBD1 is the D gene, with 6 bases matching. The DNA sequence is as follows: TGTGCCAGTAGGGGGGGGGGGCCTAATCAGCCCCAGCATTTT. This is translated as CASRGGGPNQPQHF.